This paragraph reports one TCR beta chain. One entry per CDR3 protein results from TCRdb running MiXCR on the PCR reads. The sample holds over 10,000 distinct CDR3 sequences, more than 45% seen once. The data were taken from a study of tumor-infiltrating lymphocytes in oesophageal squamous cell carcinoma. The TCR originated in a female donor with esophageal squamous cell carcinoma. Sequences were obtained from esophageal tumor tissue.

The CDR3: CASSLSGSTGELFF. The CDR3 DNA reads as TGCGCCAGCAGCTTAAGCGGATCCACCGGGGAGCTGTTTTTT. The chain is built from TRBV5-1 and TRBJ2-2, with D possibly matching TRBD2 (5 bases). This CDR3 is built from 14 residues. CDR1 SGHRS and CDR2 YFSETQ come from the germline V gene. V was shortened by 2 bases and J by 4 bases, with 9 bases between the two germline ends.